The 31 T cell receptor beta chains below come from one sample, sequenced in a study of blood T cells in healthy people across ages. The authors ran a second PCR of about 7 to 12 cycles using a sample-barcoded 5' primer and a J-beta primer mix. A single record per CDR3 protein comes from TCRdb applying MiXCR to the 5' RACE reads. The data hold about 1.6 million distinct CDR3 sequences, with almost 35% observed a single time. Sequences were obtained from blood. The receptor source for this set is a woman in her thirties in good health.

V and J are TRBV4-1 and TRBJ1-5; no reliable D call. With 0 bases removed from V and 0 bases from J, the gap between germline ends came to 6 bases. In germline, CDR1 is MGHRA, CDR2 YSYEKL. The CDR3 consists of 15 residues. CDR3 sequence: CASSQDLNSNQPQHF. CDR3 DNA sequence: TGCGCCAGCAGCCAAGATCTGAATAGCAATCAGCCCCAGCATTTT.

The CDR3, as DNA: TGCGCCAGCAGATCATTTGACAGCGAAGCTTTCTTT. It yields the protein CASRSFDSEAFF. The chain links TRBV5-1 to TRBJ1-1; a weak D match, TRBD1 (5 bases). Trimming removed 5 bases at V and 8 bases at J, with 13 bases between. The V gene's germline CDR1 is SGHRS and CDR2 YFSETQ. The CDR3 runs 12 residues.

CDR3 in DNA: TGTGCCAGCAGTGTGGTGGACCCAGGAATTCAGCCCCAGCATTTT. This translates into CASSVVDPGIQPQHF. The chain combines TRBV2 with TRBJ1-5, with D unresolved. The CDR3 has 15 residues. V lost 4 bases, J lost 6 bases, and 16 bases lay in between. Per the germline V gene, CDR1 is SNHLY and CDR2 is FYNNEI.

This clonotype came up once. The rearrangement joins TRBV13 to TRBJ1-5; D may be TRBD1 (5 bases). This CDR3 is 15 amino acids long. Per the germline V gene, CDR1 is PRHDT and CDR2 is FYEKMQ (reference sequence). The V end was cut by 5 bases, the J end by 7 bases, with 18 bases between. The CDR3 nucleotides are TGTGCCAGCAGCGCCGGGACCTTACCGGGGCAGCCCCAGCATTTT. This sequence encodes CASSAGTLPGQPQHF.

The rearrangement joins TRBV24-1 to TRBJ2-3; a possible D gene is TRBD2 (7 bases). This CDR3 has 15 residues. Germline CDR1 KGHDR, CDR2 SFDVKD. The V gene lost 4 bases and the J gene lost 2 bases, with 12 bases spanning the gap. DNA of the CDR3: TGTGCCACCAGTGACCCCGGGGGGCTCACAGATACGCAGTATTTT. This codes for CATSDPGGLTDTQYF.

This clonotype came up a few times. The DNA of the CDR3 is TGTGCCAGCAGTTTAACGCCGACGGACGGTCGTGGCTACACCTTC. Its translation is CASSLTPTDGRGYTF. The chain uses TRBV27 and TRBJ1-2; no clear D. Trimming took off 2 bases at V and 7 bases at J, with 17 bases between the two ends. Germline values: CDR1 MNHEY, CDR2 SMNVEV (reference sequence). This CDR3 spans 15 amino acids.

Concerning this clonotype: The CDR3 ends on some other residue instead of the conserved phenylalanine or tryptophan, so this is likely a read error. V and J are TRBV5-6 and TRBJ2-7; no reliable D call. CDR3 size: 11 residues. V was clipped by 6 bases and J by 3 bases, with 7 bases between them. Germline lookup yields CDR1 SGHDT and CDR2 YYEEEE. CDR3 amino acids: CASNNNYEQYC. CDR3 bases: TGTGCCAGCAACAATAACTACGAGCAGTACTGC.

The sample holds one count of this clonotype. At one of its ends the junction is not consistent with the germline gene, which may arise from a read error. This chain's CDR3 is CSAGDAAGPHGYTF. The CDR3 nucleotides read TGCAGTGCTGGAGATGCAGCGGGGCCGCATGGCTACACCTTC. The chain couples TRBV20-1 to TRBJ1-2, with D possibly TRBD1 on 5 matching bases. Germline V CDR1 and CDR2: DFQATT, SNEGSKA (reference sequence). CDR3 length: 14 residues.

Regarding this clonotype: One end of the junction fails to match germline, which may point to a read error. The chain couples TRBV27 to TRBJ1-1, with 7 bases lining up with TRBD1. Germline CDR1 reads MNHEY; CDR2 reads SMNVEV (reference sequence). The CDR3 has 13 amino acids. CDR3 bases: TGTGCCAGCAGTTACAGGGGAGACACTGGAGCTTTCTTT. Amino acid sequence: CASSYRGDTGAFF.

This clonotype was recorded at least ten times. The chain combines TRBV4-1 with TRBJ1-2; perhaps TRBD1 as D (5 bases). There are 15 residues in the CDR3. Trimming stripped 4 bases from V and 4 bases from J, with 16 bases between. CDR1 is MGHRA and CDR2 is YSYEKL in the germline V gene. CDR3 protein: CASSREAQGTYGYTF. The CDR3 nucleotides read TGCGCCAGCAGCCGAGAAGCTCAGGGCACCTATGGCTACACCTTC.

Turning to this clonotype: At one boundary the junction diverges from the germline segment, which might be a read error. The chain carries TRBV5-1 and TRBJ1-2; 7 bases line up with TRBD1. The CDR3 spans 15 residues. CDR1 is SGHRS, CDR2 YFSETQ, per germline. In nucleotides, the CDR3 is TGCGCCAGCAGCTTGAGGGAAGGGACAGCCTATGGCCACACCTTC. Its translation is CASSLREGTAYGHTF. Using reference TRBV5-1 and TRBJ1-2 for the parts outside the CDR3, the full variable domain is KAGVTQTPRYLIKTRGQQVTLSCSPISGHRSVSWYQQTPGQGLQFLFEYFSETQRNKGNFPGRFSGRQFSNSRSEMNVSTLELGDSALYLCASSLREGTAYGHTFGSGTRLTVV.

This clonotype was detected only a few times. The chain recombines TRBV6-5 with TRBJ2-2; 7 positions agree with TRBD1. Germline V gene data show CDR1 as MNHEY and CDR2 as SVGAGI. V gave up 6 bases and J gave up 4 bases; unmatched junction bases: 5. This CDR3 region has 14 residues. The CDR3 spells CASSPGQLTGELFF. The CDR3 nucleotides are TGTGCCAGCAGCCCGGGACAGCTCACCGGGGAGCTGTTTTTT.

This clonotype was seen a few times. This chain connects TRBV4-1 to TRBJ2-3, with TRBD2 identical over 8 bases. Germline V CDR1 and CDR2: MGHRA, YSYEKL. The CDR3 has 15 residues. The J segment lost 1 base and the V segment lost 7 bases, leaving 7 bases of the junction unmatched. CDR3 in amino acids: CASNYGGVGTDTQYF. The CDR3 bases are TGCGCCAGCAACTACGGGGGGGTGGGCACAGATACGCAGTATTTT.

This CDR3 is CASSLSSKTGNEQFF. The CDR3 DNA reads TGTGCCAGCAGCTTGTCGAGTAAGACGGGTAATGAGCAGTTCTTC. This sequence joins TRBV11-3 and TRBJ2-1; D is unresolved. Trimming took 3 bases from V and 7 from J, leaving 16 bases between them. The CDR3 contains 15 residues. The germline gives CDR1 SGHNT, CDR2 YENEEA.

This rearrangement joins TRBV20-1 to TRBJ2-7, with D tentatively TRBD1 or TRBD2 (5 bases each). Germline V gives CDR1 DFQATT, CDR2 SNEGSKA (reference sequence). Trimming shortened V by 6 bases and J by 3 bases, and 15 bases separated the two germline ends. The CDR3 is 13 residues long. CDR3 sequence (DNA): TGCAGTGCGATTCAGGGACCCCTCTACGAGCAGTACTTC. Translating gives CSAIQGPLYEQYF.

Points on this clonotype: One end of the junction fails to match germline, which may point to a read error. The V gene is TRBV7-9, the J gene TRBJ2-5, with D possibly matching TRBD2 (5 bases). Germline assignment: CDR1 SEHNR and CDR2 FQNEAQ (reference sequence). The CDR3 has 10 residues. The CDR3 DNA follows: TGTGTCAGCAGAGGGGAGACCCAGTACTTC. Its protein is CVSRGETQYF.

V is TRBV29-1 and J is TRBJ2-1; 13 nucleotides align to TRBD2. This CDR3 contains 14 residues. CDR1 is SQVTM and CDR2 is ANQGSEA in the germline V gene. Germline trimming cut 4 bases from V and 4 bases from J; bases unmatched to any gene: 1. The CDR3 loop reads CSVGGLAGYNEQFF. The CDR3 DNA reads TGCAGCGTTGGGGGACTAGCGGGATACAATGAGCAGTTCTTC.

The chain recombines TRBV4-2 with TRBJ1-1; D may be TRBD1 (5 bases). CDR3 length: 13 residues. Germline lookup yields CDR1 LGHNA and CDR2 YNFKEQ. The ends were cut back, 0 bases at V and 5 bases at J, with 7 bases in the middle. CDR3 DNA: TGTGCCAGCAGCCAAGAGACAGTGACTGAAGCTTTCTTT. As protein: CASSQETVTEAFF.

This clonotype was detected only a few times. CDR3 DNA: TGTGCCAGCAGCTTAGGGGTTGCCTCTAACTATGGCTACACCTTC. Translated: CASSLGVASNYGYTF. The V and J genes are TRBV11-2 and TRBJ1-2; D gene uncertain. The V gene's germline CDR1 is SGHAT and CDR2 FQNNGV. This CDR3 is built from 15 residues. V lost 1 base to trimming and J lost 0 bases, with 9 bases between them. Supplemented by reference TRBV11-2 and TRBJ1-2, the full variable domain reads EAGVAQSPRYKIIEKRQSVAFWCNPISGHATLYWYQQILGQGPKLLIQFQNNGVVDDSQLPKDRFSAERLKGVDSTLKIQPAKLEDSAVYLCASSLGVASNYGYTFGSGTRLTVV.

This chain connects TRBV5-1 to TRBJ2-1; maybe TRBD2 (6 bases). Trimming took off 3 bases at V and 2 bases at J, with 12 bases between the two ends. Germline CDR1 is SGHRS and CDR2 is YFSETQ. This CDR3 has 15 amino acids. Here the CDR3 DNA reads TGCGCCAGCAGCTCGGGACTTGGGACCTACAATGAGCAGTTCTTC. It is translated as CASSSGLGTYNEQFF.

CDR3 sequence reads: CASSPTDRGPWGTEAFF. DNA of the CDR3: TGTGCCAGCTCACCCACGGACAGGGGGCCCTGGGGCACTGAAGCTTTCTTT. The chain employs TRBV18 and TRBJ1-1; 11 nucleotides match TRBD1. V dropped 3 bases and J dropped 4; count of bases not matched to a gene: 10. Germline CDR1 KGHSH, CDR2 LQKENI. The CDR3 totals 17 residues.

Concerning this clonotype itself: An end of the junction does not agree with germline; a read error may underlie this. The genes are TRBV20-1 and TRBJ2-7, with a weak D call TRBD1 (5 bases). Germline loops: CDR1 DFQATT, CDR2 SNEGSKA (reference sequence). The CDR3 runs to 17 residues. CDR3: CGARGSAGSTLGYEQYF. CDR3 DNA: TGCGGTGCTAGAGGATCGGCAGGGTCAACTCTAGGCTACGAGCAGTACTTC.

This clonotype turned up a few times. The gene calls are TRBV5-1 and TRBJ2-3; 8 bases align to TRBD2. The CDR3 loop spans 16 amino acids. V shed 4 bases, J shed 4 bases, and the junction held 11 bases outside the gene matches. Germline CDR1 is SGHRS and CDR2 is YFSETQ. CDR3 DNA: TGCGCCAGCAGCCCGGGACGGGGGGGACGAGCAGATACGCAGTATTTT. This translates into CASSPGRGGRADTQYF.

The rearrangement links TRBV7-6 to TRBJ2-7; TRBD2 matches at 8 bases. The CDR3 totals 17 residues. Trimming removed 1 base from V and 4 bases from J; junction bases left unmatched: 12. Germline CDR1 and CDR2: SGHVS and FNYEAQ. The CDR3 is CASSLEPETSARYEQYF. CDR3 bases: TGTGCCAGCAGCTTAGAGCCTGAGACTAGCGCAAGATACGAGCAGTACTTC. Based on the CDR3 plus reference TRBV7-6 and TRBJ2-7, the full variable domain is GAGVSQSPRYKVTKRGQDVALRCDPISGHVSLYWYRQALGQGPEFLTYFNYEAQQDKSGLPNDRFSAERPEGSISTLTIQRTEQRDSAMYRCASSLEPETSARYEQYFGPGTRLTVT.

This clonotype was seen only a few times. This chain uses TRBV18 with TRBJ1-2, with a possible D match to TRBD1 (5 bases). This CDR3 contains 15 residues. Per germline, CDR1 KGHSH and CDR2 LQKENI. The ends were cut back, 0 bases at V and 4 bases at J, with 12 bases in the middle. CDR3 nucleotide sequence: TGTGCCAGCTCACCACCTTGGGAAGGGACCTATGGCTACACCTTC. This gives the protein CASSPPWEGTYGYTF.

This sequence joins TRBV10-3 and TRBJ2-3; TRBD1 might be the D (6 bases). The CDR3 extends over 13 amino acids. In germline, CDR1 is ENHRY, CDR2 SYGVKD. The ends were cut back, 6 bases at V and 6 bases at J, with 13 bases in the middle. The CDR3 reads CAIRQGSADTQYF. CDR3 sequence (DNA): TGTGCCATCAGACAGGGCTCTGCGGATACGCAGTATTTT.

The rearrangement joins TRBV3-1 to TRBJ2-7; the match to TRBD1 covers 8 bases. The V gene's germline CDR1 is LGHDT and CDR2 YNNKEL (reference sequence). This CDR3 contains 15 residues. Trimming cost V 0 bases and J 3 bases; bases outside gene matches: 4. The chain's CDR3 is CASSQEGTGGYEQYF. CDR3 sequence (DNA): TGTGCCAGCAGCCAAGAAGGAACAGGGGGCTACGAGCAGTACTTC.

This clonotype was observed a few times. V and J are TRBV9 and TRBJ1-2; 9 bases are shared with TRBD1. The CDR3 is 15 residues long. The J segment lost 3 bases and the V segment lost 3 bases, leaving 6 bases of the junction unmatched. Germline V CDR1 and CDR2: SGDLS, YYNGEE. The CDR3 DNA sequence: TGTGCCAGCAGCGAGGGACAGGGTGAGGACTATGGCTACACCTTC. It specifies CASSEGQGEDYGYTF.

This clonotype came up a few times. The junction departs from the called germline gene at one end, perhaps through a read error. CDR3 residues: CANSLAVRQNTDTQYF. CDR3 bases: TGCGCCAACAGCTTGGCCGTCAGACAGAACACAGATACGCAGTATTTT. The chain is built from TRBV5-1 and TRBJ2-3, with D maybe TRBD1 (5 bases). The CDR3 is made up of 16 amino acids. Germline V gene sequence: CDR1 SGHRS, CDR2 YFSETQ. Filled out from reference TRBV5-1 and TRBJ2-3, the complete variable domain reads KAGVTQTPRYLIKTRGQQVTLSCSPISGHRSVSWYQQTPGQGLQFLFEYFSETQRNKGNFPGRFSGRQFSNSRSEMNVSTLELGDSALYLCANSLAVRQNTDTQYFGPGTRLTVL.

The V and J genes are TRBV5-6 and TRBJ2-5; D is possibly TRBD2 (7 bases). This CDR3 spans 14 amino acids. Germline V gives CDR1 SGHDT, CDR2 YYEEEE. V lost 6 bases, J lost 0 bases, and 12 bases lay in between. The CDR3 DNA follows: TGTGCCAGCAACGGGGGGCTTTACCAAGAGACCCAGTACTTC. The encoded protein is CASNGGLYQETQYF.

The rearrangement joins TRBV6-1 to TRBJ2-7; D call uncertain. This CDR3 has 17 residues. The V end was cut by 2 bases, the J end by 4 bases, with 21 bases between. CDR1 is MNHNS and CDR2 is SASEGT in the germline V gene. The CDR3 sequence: CASSENVLVSGVYEQYF. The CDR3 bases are TGTGCCAGCAGTGAAAACGTCTTAGTATCTGGGGTTTACGAGCAGTACTTC.